Following are 7 T cell receptor beta chains from one sample sequenced in a study of blood T cells in healthy people across ages. A second PCR, run for roughly 7 to 12 cycles, used a sample-barcoded 5' primer plus a J-beta primer mix. TCRdb re-called the 5' RACE reads through MiXCR, storing one row per CDR3 protein. The sample consists of roughly 500,000 distinct CDR3 sequences, nearly 25% of them appearing once. The same data also contributed to another study, on T cells of mothers and their children.

Sequencing was performed on blood. The source of these receptors is a boy between 5 and 17 years old in good health.

This sequence joins TRBV3-1 and TRBJ2-2; TRBD1 agrees at 12 bases. This CDR3 is 16 amino acids long. The germline V gene has CDR1 LGHDT and CDR2 YNNKEL (reference sequence). Trimming took 6 bases from V and 7 from J; bases not matched to a gene: 9. CDR3 amino acids: CASSYGTGGYIGELFF. CDR3 coding DNA: TGTGCCAGCAGTTATGGGACAGGGGGCTACATCGGGGAGCTGTTTTTT.

On this clonotype: The germline gene is not matched at one end of the junction; a read error may be the cause. V gene TRBV12-3 or TRBV12-4 combines with J gene TRBJ2-3; 12 nucleotides line up with TRBD2. This CDR3 has 18 amino acids. CDR3 sequence: CANSLRELTSGGLDTQYF. CDR3 bases: TGTGCCAACAGTTTACGCGAATTGACTAGCGGGGGCCTGGATACGCAGTATTTT.

The chain combines TRBV6-4 with TRBJ2-5; weak D call: TRBD1 (5 bases). There are 13 residues in the CDR3. Germline V lookup: CDR1 MRHNA, CDR2 SNTAGT. V shed 3 bases and J shed 3 bases, with 8 bases lying between them. CDR3: CASSEGPKETQYF. CDR3 bases: TGTGCCAGCAGTGAGGGGCCAAAAGAGACCCAGTACTTC.

This clonotype showed up just a few times. The V gene is TRBV9, the J gene TRBJ2-5; D unresolved. The DNA matches TRBJ2-7 better at its end, which makes the J call doubtful. CDR1 and CDR2 from the germline V gene are SGDLS and YYNGEE. CDR3 length: 13 amino acids. The CDR3 sequence is CASSDDRDDEQYF. The CDR3 DNA follows: TGTGCCAGCAGCGACGACCGAGATGACGAGCAGTACTTC.

There are many counts of this clonotype. This chain links TRBV18 with TRBJ2-7; no reliable D call. Germline values: CDR1 KGHSH, CDR2 LQKENI. This CDR3 region has 15 residues. Trimming took 0 bases from V and 4 from J, leaving 13 bases between them. The CDR3 reads CASSPPSGRVYEQYF. CDR3 nucleotides: TGTGCCAGCTCACCACCGTCGGGCAGAGTTTACGAGCAGTACTTC.

In its sample, this clonotype was seen once. The junction departs from the called germline gene at one end, perhaps through a read error. The V call is TRBV20-1, the J call TRBJ1-1; 9 positions match TRBD1. The CDR3 totals 15 residues. CDR1 and CDR2 (germline): DFQATT, SNEGSKA (reference sequence). In DNA form, the CDR3 reads TGCAATGCTCCTATCCCGGGACAGGGGAACACTGAAGCTTTCTTT. Protein: CNAPIPGQGNTEAFF.

To note about this clonotype: One end of the junction fails to match germline, which may point to a read error. The J gene is TRBJ2-5, the V gene TRBV29-1; TRBD2 might be the D (5 bases). CDR1 and CDR2 from the germline V gene are SQVTM and ANQGSEA. The CDR3 has 14 amino acids. CDR3: CSAMGREGINEQLF. In DNA form, the CDR3 reads TGCAGCGCGATGGGCCGGGAAGGGATAAATGAGCAGTTGTTC.